These 25 T cell receptor beta chains were all obtained from the same sample, sequenced in a study of T cells after yellow fever vaccination. TCRdb re-derived calls from the 5' RACE reads in MiXCR, one entry per CDR3 protein. In the table there are just over 250,000 distinct CDR3 sequences, over 4.5% of which are singletons. The source was CD4+ T cells sorted from PBMCs, collected on the day of the yellow fever booster vaccination. The receptor set was obtained from a man between 18 and 29 years old who received the YFV17D yellow fever vaccine.

This sequence joins TRBV20-1 and TRBJ1-6, with D possibly being TRBD1 (5 bases). Trimming pared 6 bases from V and 8 bases from J, leaving 20 bases between. Germline V CDR1 and CDR2: DFQATT, SNEGSKA (reference sequence). The CDR3 runs to 15 residues. In DNA, the CDR3 is TGCAGTGCCCACAGTGGAACCAGGGCCCATTCACCCCTCCACTTT. Translation: CSAHSGTRAHSPLHF.

This clonotype has just a few counts. The chain uses TRBV12-3 or TRBV12-4 and TRBJ2-3; the D gene is possibly TRBD2 (5 bases). V was shortened by 1 base and J by 2 bases, with 10 bases between the two germline ends. There are 15 residues in the CDR3. This chain's CDR3 is CASSLGGRVTDTQYF. The CDR3 DNA reads TGTGCCAGCAGTTTAGGCGGGCGGGTCACAGATACGCAGTATTTT.

V gene TRBV20-1 combines with J gene TRBJ1-5, with unresolved D. This CDR3 is 13 amino acids long. CDR1 and CDR2 (germline): DFQATT, SNEGSKA (reference sequence). The V and J ends lost 2 bases and 5 bases respectively, with 10 bases between them. CDR3 bases: TGCAGTGCTAGACCCGGCCGGGATCAGCCCCAGCATTTT. It codes for CSARPGRDQPQHF.

This clonotype came up many times. The chain has TRBV10-3 and TRBJ2-7; no clear D. Between the trimmed V and J ends, which lost 4 bases and 2 bases, there was a span of 12 bases. Germline lookup yields CDR1 ENHRY and CDR2 SYGVKD. This CDR3 has 14 residues. CDR3 loop: CAISAELGTYEQYF. As DNA, the CDR3 is TGTGCCATCAGTGCTGAGTTGGGGACCTACGAGCAGTACTTC.

This clonotype was counted many times. This rearrangement joins TRBV5-1 to TRBJ1-2, with TRBD1 as a possible D gene (6 bases). V lost 4 bases and J 5 bases, leaving 9 bases between the germline ends. The germline V gene has CDR1 SGHRS and CDR2 YFSETQ. The CDR3 runs 12 residues. CDR3 sequence reads: CASSPRGYGYTF. The CDR3 nucleotides are TGCGCCAGCAGCCCCAGGGGATATGGCTACACCTTC.

The chain employs TRBV6-2 or TRBV6-3 and TRBJ2-5; TRBD1 matches 9 bases. The CDR3 spans 13 residues. Germline CDR1 and CDR2: MNHEY and SVGEGT. The J segment lost 4 bases and the V segment lost 7 bases, leaving 4 bases of the junction unmatched. CDR3 amino acids: CASTGQGLETQYF. Written as DNA, the CDR3 is TGTGCCAGCACGGGACAGGGACTAGAGACCCAGTACTTC.

This clonotype was seen more than once but under ten times. The rearrangement links TRBV7-2 to TRBJ1-1, with D unresolved. The CDR3 contains 13 residues. CDR1 and CDR2 (germline): SGHTA, FQGNSA. Trimming pared 0 bases from V and 4 bases from J, leaving 6 bases between. CDR3 in DNA: TGTGCCAGCAGCTTAGCGCGAACCACTGAAGCTTTCTTT. Its protein is CASSLARTTEAFF.

J is TRBJ2-5 and V is TRBV11-2; no clear D gene. The CDR3 sequence is 11 residues long. The V gene lost 5 bases and the J gene lost 4 bases, with 5 bases spanning the gap. Germline lookup yields CDR1 SGHAT and CDR2 FQNNGV. DNA for the CDR3: TGTGCCAGCAGCCCTTCAGAGACCCAGTACTTC. The encoded protein is CASSPSETQYF.

The V gene is TRBV13, the J gene TRBJ2-6; 7 positions match TRBD2. The CDR3 loop spans 18 amino acids. The germline CDR1 and CDR2 sequences are PRHDT and FYEKMQ (reference sequence). V gave up 1 base and J gave up 0 bases; unmatched junction bases: 6. The CDR3: CASSLVGGGISGANVLTF. The CDR3 bases are TGTGCCAGCAGCTTAGTCGGCGGGGGTATCTCTGGGGCCAACGTCCTGACTTTC.

This clonotype was detected only a few times. This rearrangement joins TRBV7-2 to TRBJ2-5; TRBD1 is a possible D gene (5 bases). This CDR3 has 14 amino acids. V lost 2 bases to trimming and J lost 2 bases, with 9 bases between them. The V gene's germline CDR1 is SGHTA and CDR2 FQGNSA. CDR3 protein: CASSLRTFQETQYF. As DNA, the CDR3 is TGTGCCAGCAGCTTAAGGACATTTCAAGAGACCCAGTACTTC.

This clonotype has more than one count but fewer than ten. The chain employs TRBV27 and TRBJ2-1; 10 positions agree with TRBD2. CDR3 length equals 14 residues. The ends lost 2 bases at V and 6 bases at J; junction bases unmatched: 1. Germline assignment: CDR1 MNHEY and CDR2 SMNVEV (reference sequence). For the CDR3, the DNA is TGTGCCAGCAGTTTACTAGCGGGGGCCAATGAGCAGTTCTTC. Translating gives CASSLLAGANEQFF.

A few counts support this clonotype. The chain has TRBV4-1 and TRBJ1-2; 10 bases align to TRBD1. CDR1 is MGHRA and CDR2 is YSYEKL in the germline V gene. Unmatched junction bases numbered 6, after V lost 1 base and J lost 7 bases. The CDR3 covers 15 residues. The CDR3 region has the DNA TGCGCCAGCAGCCAAGGACAGGGGGCGGATAGTGGCTACACCTTC. Its translation: CASSQGQGADSGYTF.

In its sample, this clonotype was seen a few times. The rearrangement uses TRBV10-3 and TRBJ2-3, with unresolved D. V was trimmed by 4 bases and J by 0 bases, leaving 8 bases between them. CDR3 size: 14 residues. Germline values: CDR1 ENHRY, CDR2 SYGVKD. CDR3 nucleotide sequence: TGTGCCATCAGTGGAGATTCTAGCACAGATACGCAGTATTTT. Amino acid sequence: CAISGDSSTDTQYF.

This clonotype was seen at least ten times. The chain carries TRBV10-3 and TRBJ1-3; D is perhaps TRBD1 (6 bases). This CDR3 has 13 amino acids. V gave up 6 bases and J gave up 5 bases, with 11 bases separating them. Germline V gene sequence: CDR1 ENHRY, CDR2 SYGVKD. The CDR3: CAISPGDRNTIYF. DNA for the CDR3: TGTGCCATCAGCCCGGGGGACAGAAACACCATATATTTT.

This clonotype was detected only a few times. The rearrangement links TRBV5-1 to TRBJ2-1, with a weak D call TRBD2 (6 bases). V dropped 0 bases and J dropped 15 bases, with 16 bases sitting between them. The V gene's germline CDR1 is SGHRS and CDR2 YFSETQ. The CDR3 contains 13 residues. CDR3 amino acids: CASSLEPGRGRFF. CDR3 sequence (DNA): TGCGCCAGCAGCTTGGAACCAGGCCGGGGGAGGTTCTTC.

The table lists this clonotype with a few counts. V usage is TRBV5-5 and J usage is TRBJ2-5; TRBD1 matches 9 bases. In germline, CDR1 is SGHKS, CDR2 YYEKEE (reference sequence). This CDR3 contains 16 residues. The trim removed 3 bases at V and 2 bases at J, leaving 8 bases unmatched. In DNA, the CDR3 is TGTGCCAGCAGCTCTGGACAGGGGAGGAGACAAGAGACCCAGTACTTC. Amino acid sequence: CASSSGQGRRQETQYF.

Many counts were recorded for this clonotype. This chain uses TRBV12-3 or TRBV12-4 with TRBJ1-5, with 11 bases lining up with TRBD1. The CDR3 totals 14 residues. V lost 5 bases and J lost 4; bases outside the gene matches: 1. CDR3 in amino acids: CASSGTGGNQPQHF. The CDR3 coding sequence is TGTGCCAGCAGTGGGACAGGGGGGAATCAGCCCCAGCATTTT.

This clonotype was found a few times. The gene calls are TRBV10-3 and TRBJ2-7; perhaps TRBD2 as D (6 bases). Germline V CDR1 and CDR2: ENHRY, SYGVKD. Between the trimmed V and J ends, which lost 6 bases and 2 bases, there was a span of 17 bases. The CDR3 consists of 15 residues. The CDR3 sequence: CAISQIIGGPYEQYF. The CDR3 nucleotides are TGTGCCATCAGCCAGATTATAGGAGGGCCCTACGAGCAGTACTTC.

There are a few counts of this clonotype. The V call is TRBV5-1, the J call TRBJ1-1; no clear D gene. The CDR3 has 12 residues. The germline V gene encodes CDR1 SGHRS and CDR2 YFSETQ. Deletions cut 0 bases from V and 8 bases from J, with 8 bases between. The CDR3 nucleotides read TGCGCCAGCAGCTTGGGTCCCGGAGAAGCTTTCTTT. It encodes CASSLGPGEAFF. Combining the CDR3 with reference TRBV5-1 and TRBJ1-1 gives the whole variable domain KAGVTQTPRYLIKTRGQQVTLSCSPISGHRSVSWYQQTPGQGLQFLFEYFSETQRNKGNFPGRFSGRQFSNSRSEMNVSTLELGDSALYLCASSLGPGEAFFGQGTRLTVV.

This clonotype was seen a few times. CDR3 in DNA: TGTGCCAGCAGCCTCCGAGGCGGTCCGGATTCACCCCTCCACTTT. The encoded protein is CASSLRGGPDSPLHF. V and J are TRBV7-9 and TRBJ1-6; no clear D. This CDR3 region has 15 residues. CDR1 is SEHNR and CDR2 is FQNEAQ in the germline V gene (reference sequence). Trimming pared 5 bases from V and 8 bases from J, leaving 16 bases between.

The genes are TRBV5-6 and TRBJ2-1, with D possibly being TRBD2 (6 bases). The CDR3 has 14 amino acids. Per the germline V gene, CDR1 is SGHDT and CDR2 is YYEEEE. The ends were cut back, 3 bases at V and 7 bases at J, with 14 bases in the middle. CDR3 protein: CASSSSGGRNEQFF. CDR3 DNA: TGTGCCAGCAGCTCCTCCGGGGGTCGGAATGAGCAGTTCTTC.

The chain carries TRBV6-6 and TRBJ2-7, with unresolved D. The CDR3 has 11 amino acids. Per the germline V gene, CDR1 is MNHNY and CDR2 is SVGAGI (reference sequence). Between the trimmed V and J ends, which lost 5 bases and 7 bases, there was a span of 9 bases. The CDR3 sequence: CASSLQREQYF. For the CDR3, the DNA is TGTGCCAGCAGTCTTCAAAGGGAGCAGTACTTC.

The table lists this clonotype with many counts. The chain combines TRBV18 with TRBJ2-2; D gene uncertain. CDR1 and CDR2 (germline): KGHSH, LQKENI. V was shortened by 5 bases and J by 6 bases, with 13 bases between the two germline ends. CDR3 length: 14 amino acids. For the CDR3, the DNA is TGTGCCAGCTCAAGCGCGCCATCGGCCGGGGAGCTGTTTTTT. Its translation is CASSSAPSAGELFF. The complete variable domain, with remaining parts taken from reference TRBV18 and TRBJ2-2, reads NAGVMQNPRHLVRRRGQEARLRCSPMKGHSHVYWYRQLPEEGLKFMVYLQKENIIDESGMPKERFSAEFPKEGPSILRIQQVVRGDSAAYFCASSSAPSAGELFFGEGSRLTVL.

This clonotype was seen at least ten times. The rearrangement links TRBV20-1 to TRBJ1-5; TRBD1 is a possible D gene (5 bases). Germline V gene sequence: CDR1 DFQATT, CDR2 SNEGSKA (reference sequence). V was clipped by 3 bases and J by 6 bases, with 12 bases between them. The CDR3 consists of 13 residues. The DNA for the CDR3 is TGCAGTGCTAGGGCCCCCGGGGGTCAGCCCCAGCATTTT. Protein: CSARAPGGQPQHF.

The chain uses TRBV5-1 and TRBJ1-2; D gene ambiguous. This CDR3 has 17 residues. V lost 4 bases and J 6 bases, leaving 25 bases between the germline ends. Germline V gives CDR1 SGHRS, CDR2 YFSETQ. The CDR3 bases are TGCGCCAGCAGCGCCCTTCCCCCCGGCCACAGCGGGGATGGCTACACCTTC. Translation gives CASSALPPGHSGDGYTF.